Following are 24 T cell receptor beta chains from one sample sequenced in a study of vaccination effects on CD4 cells after COVID-19. Following culture for around 10 days, CD4+ T cells were isolated. Each participant was given two doses of one vaccine (BNT162b2 or mRNA-1273). The assay was immunoSEQ multiplex PCR, and TCRdb's table has in-frame clones only and misses some. The sample lists tens of thousands of clones; around 74% were seen once. These receptors are not linked to any known antigen. The source was CD4+ T cells from PBMCs cultured without peptide, collected after COVID-19 vaccination. The receptors shown here come from a human donor who received a COVID-19 vaccine.

The chain has TRBV9 and TRBJ2-2, with no clear D. The CDR3 spans 17 residues. Trimming removed 4 bases from V and 7 bases from J, with 23 bases in between. CDR1 is SGDLS and CDR2 is YYNGEE in the germline V gene. The CDR3 DNA follows: TGTGCCAGCAGCCCTCGTTCTGACCGCGTCCGAGGCGGGGAGCTGTTTTTT. Translation gives CASSPRSDRVRGGELFF.

The chain carries TRBV6-5 and TRBJ2-2, with D possibly being TRBD1 (5 bases). CDR1 and CDR2 (germline): MNHEY, SVGAGI. Trimming shortened V by 6 bases and J by 3 bases, and 11 bases separated the two germline ends. The CDR3 is 14 amino acids. Here the CDR3 reads CASRLGRDTGELFF. CDR3 DNA: TGTGCCAGCAGATTGGGGCGCGACACCGGGGAGCTGTTTTTT.

The rearrangement joins TRBV19 to TRBJ2-5; TRBD2 aligns across 9 bases. The germline V gene encodes CDR1 LNHDA and CDR2 SQIVND (reference sequence). Trimming removed 6 bases from V and 4 bases from J; junction bases left unmatched: 3. The CDR3 spans 13 residues. CDR3 DNA: TGTGCCAGTAGGAGCGGGGGGCGAGAGACCCAGTACTTC. Translated: CASRSGGRETQYF.

For the CDR3, the DNA is TGTGCCAGCAGCTTGGTAGTCGGAAGCAATCAGCCCCAGCATTTT. It specifies CASSLVVGSNQPQHF. The V and J genes are TRBV7-2 and TRBJ1-5, with no clear D. The length of the CDR3 is 15 residues. Trimming cost V 3 bases and J 1 base, with 10 bases left between them. Germline V gene lookup returns CDR1 SGHTA and CDR2 FQGNSA.

The chain's CDR3 is CASSFLQGAHPFF. CDR3 sequence (DNA): TGCGCCAGCAGCTTTTTACAGGGGGCGCATCCGTTCTTC. The V call is TRBV5-1, the J call TRBJ2-1, with 9 bases that match TRBD1. J lost 15 bases, V lost 2 bases, and 9 bases had no gene match. This CDR3 contains 13 residues. The V gene's germline CDR1 is SGHRS and CDR2 YFSETQ. Drawing the rest from reference TRBV5-1 and TRBJ2-1, the complete variable domain is KAGVTQTPRYLIKTRGQQVTLSCSPISGHRSVSWYQQTPGQGLQFLFEYFSETQRNKGNFPGRFSGRQFSNSRSEMNVSTLELGDSALYLCASSFLQGAHPFFGPGTRLTVL.

The J gene is TRBJ2-1, the V gene TRBV7-2; D is possibly TRBD2 (6 bases). Germline assignment: CDR1 SGHTA and CDR2 FQGNSA. Between the trimmed V and J ends, which lost 1 base and 3 bases, there was a span of 7 bases. CDR3 length equals 14 residues. Here the CDR3 reads CASSLGTNYNEQFF. CDR3 sequence (DNA): TGTGCCAGCAGCTTAGGGACTAACTACAATGAGCAGTTCTTC.

This clone was detected only once. The rearrangement links TRBV11-1 to TRBJ1-6, with 7 bases identical to TRBD1. From germline, CDR1 is SGHAT and CDR2 FQDESV (reference sequence). There are 13 residues in the CDR3. The V segment lost 5 bases and the J segment 14 bases; nucleotides outside the gene matches: 9. CDR3 DNA sequence: TGTGCCAGCAGCCGGACAGGCCTGGGGACCCTCCACTTT. This gives the protein CASSRTGLGTLHF.

This clone has just one count. This sequence joins TRBV3-1 (or the pseudogene TRBV3-2) and TRBJ2-2, with a possible D match to TRBD2 (5 bases). CDR3 size: 14 residues. Germline loops: CDR1 LGHDT, CDR2 YNNKEL (reference sequence). Trimming pared 0 bases from V and 5 bases from J, leaving 7 bases between. CDR3 loop: CASSQDGRTGELFF. CDR3 in DNA: TGTGCCAGCAGCCAAGATGGGAGAACCGGGGAGCTGTTTTTT.

This clone was seen a few times. In DNA form, the CDR3 reads TGTGCCAGCAGCGTAAGGACAGGGGTGGCCGGGGAGCTGTTTTTT. Protein: CASSVRTGVAGELFF. The chain links TRBV7-6 to TRBJ2-2; 9 bases are shared with TRBD1. CDR3 length equals 15 residues. Germline V gene data show CDR1 as SGHVS and CDR2 as FNYEAQ. Trimming removed 5 bases from V and 6 bases from J; junction bases left unmatched: 7. Full variable domain (outside the CDR3, taken from reference TRBV7-6 and TRBJ2-2): GAGVSQSPRYKVTKRGQDVALRCDPISGHVSLYWYRQALGQGPEFLTYFNYEAQQDKSGLPNDRFSAERPEGSISTLTIQRTEQRDSAMYRCASSVRTGVAGELFFGEGSRLTVL.

A single count supports this clone. J is TRBJ2-3 and V is TRBV18; 8 positions agree with TRBD2. This CDR3 region has 19 residues. Unmatched junction bases numbered 14, after V lost 1 base and J lost 2 bases. Germline CDR1 and CDR2: KGHSH and LQKENI. The CDR3 loop is CASSPLGAQGAGDTDTQYF. The CDR3 bases are TGTGCCAGCTCACCACTAGGGGCCCAAGGAGCGGGGGACACAGATACGCAGTATTTT.

CDR3 in amino acids: CASSQDQVRDDNSPLHF. DNA for the CDR3: TGCGCCAGCAGCCAAGATCAGGTCAGGGATGATAATTCACCCCTCCACTTT. V usage is TRBV4-1 and J usage is TRBJ1-6; tentative D call: TRBD1 (5 bases). Trimming cost V 0 bases and J 5 bases, with 14 bases left between them. Germline V gives CDR1 MGHRA, CDR2 YSYEKL. The CDR3 runs 17 residues.

The CDR3 nucleotides are TGTGCCAGCAGCGGAGTTCCGGGCTCCTATAATTCACCCCTCCACTTT. This gives the protein CASSGVPGSYNSPLHF. The chain recombines TRBV9 with TRBJ1-6; D remains ambiguous. In germline, CDR1 is SGDLS, CDR2 YYNGEE. V was cut by 3 bases and J by 0 bases, with 10 bases left in between. The CDR3 runs to 16 residues.

This clone was seen a handful of times. The chain joins TRBV19 to TRBJ1-6; D not resolved. Trimming took off 7 bases at V and 7 bases at J, with 14 bases between the two ends. Looked up from germline, CDR1 is LNHDA and CDR2 is SQIVND (reference sequence). The CDR3 is 14 residues long. CDR3 loop: CASIPRAGNSPLHF. DNA of the CDR3: TGTGCCAGTATCCCCCGGGCCGGCAATTCACCCCTCCACTTT.

The chain recombines TRBV28 with TRBJ1-4; D is unresolved. V lost 6 bases to trimming and J lost 2 bases, with 10 bases between them. CDR3 length: 14 residues. The germline V gene encodes CDR1 MDHEN and CDR2 SYDVKM. CDR3 DNA sequence: TGTGCCAGCAGCCGCGGAGGGACTAATGAAAAACTGTTTTTT. This codes for CASSRGGTNEKLFF. Drawing the rest from reference TRBV28 and TRBJ1-4, the complete variable domain is DVKVTQSSRYLVKRTGEKVFLECVQDMDHENMFWYRQDPGLGLRLIYFSYDVKMKEKGDIPEGYSVSREKKERFSLILESASTNQTSMYLCASSRGGTNEKLFFGSGTQLSVL.

The J gene is TRBJ2-1, the V gene TRBV4-2; 11 bases match TRBD2. After removal of 1 base from V and 2 bases from J, the junction contained 4 bases not matched to a gene. In germline, CDR1 is LGHNA, CDR2 YNFKEQ. This CDR3 comprises 17 residues. The CDR3 here is CASSQASSGGPYNEQFF. DNA for the CDR3: TGTGCCAGCAGCCAAGCTTCTAGCGGGGGGCCCTACAATGAGCAGTTCTTC.

The CDR3 DNA sequence: TGTGCCAGCAGCAGGGCCGGGACTAGTTCAAATGAGCAGTTCTTC. Translating it yields CASSRAGTSSNEQFF. The V gene is TRBV5-4, the J gene TRBJ2-1; TRBD2 agrees at 8 bases. This CDR3 contains 15 residues. Germline V gives CDR1 SGHNT, CDR2 YYREEE (reference sequence). The V segment lost 4 bases and the J segment 7 bases; nucleotides outside the gene matches: 10.

The rearrangement joins TRBV18 to TRBJ1-4; no reliable D call. Germline CDR1 and CDR2: KGHSH and LQKENI. Trimming removed 6 bases from V and 5 bases from J, with 10 bases in between. The CDR3 runs to 13 residues. The CDR3 sequence is CASSPGKNEKLFF. The CDR3 nucleotides are TGTGCCAGCTCGCCGGGGAAGAATGAAAAACTGTTTTTT.

This sequence joins TRBV24-1 and TRBJ2-7, with D maybe TRBD2 (6 bases). The CDR3 has 15 residues. The germline V and J ends were trimmed by 0 bases and 2 bases, with 10 bases remaining between them. CDR1 is KGHDR and CDR2 is SFDVKD in the germline V gene. Here the CDR3 reads CATSDLTGVPYEQYV. The CDR3 DNA sequence: TGTGCCACCAGTGATTTGACGGGGGTCCCCTACGAGCAGTACGTC.

This chain joins TRBV4-1 and TRBJ2-5; D unclear. The CDR3 totals 15 residues. Germline CDR1 MGHRA, CDR2 YSYEKL. Deletions cut 1 base from V and 2 bases from J, with 11 bases between. CDR3 in amino acids: CASSQGTVSQETQYF. The CDR3 DNA is TGCGCCAGCAGCCAAGGGACCGTCTCACAAGAGACCCAGTACTTC.

The gene calls are TRBV30 and TRBJ1-1; D is uncertain. In germline, CDR1 is GTSNPN, CDR2 SVGIG (reference sequence). V lost 2 bases, J lost 5 bases, and 18 bases lay in between. The CDR3 spans 15 residues. DNA for the CDR3: TGTGCCTGGAGTCGGACGGGAGGTTATGTAACTGAAGCTTTCTTT. It yields the protein CAWSRTGGYVTEAFF.

In DNA form, the CDR3 reads TGCGCCAGCAGCCCCCGAGGTGTTTCAAACTATGGCTACACCTTC. Its translation: CASSPRGVSNYGYTF. V and J are TRBV5-1 and TRBJ1-2; D unresolved. Germline CDR1 is SGHRS and CDR2 is YFSETQ. The CDR3 runs to 15 residues. V lost 4 bases, J lost 2 bases, and 15 bases lay in between.

CDR3 amino acids: CASSVDGQGLSYNSPLHF. CDR3 nucleotides: TGTGCCAGCAGCGTAGATGGCCAGGGCCTCTCCTATAATTCACCCCTCCACTTT. The V call is TRBV9, the J call TRBJ1-6; tentatively, D is TRBD1 (5 bases). This CDR3 region has 18 residues. Deletions cut 0 bases from V and 0 bases from J, with 13 bases between. Germline-derived CDR1 and CDR2 are SGDLS and YYNGEE.

The V gene is TRBV29-1, the J gene TRBJ2-1; perhaps TRBD2 as D (6 bases). The CDR3 is 15 residues long. CDR1 and CDR2 from the germline V gene are SQVTM and ANQGSEA. CDR3 residues: CTSVRRGGLYNEQFF. CDR3 nucleotide sequence: TGCACATCGGTTCGGCGGGGCGGCCTATACAATGAGCAGTTCTTC.

This chain links TRBV19 with TRBJ1-1, with D unclear. Germline V gives CDR1 LNHDA, CDR2 SQIVND (reference sequence). The length of the CDR3 is 14 residues. The V and J ends lost 2 bases and 2 bases respectively, with 9 bases between them. CDR3 amino acids: CASSIKWGNTEAFF. The CDR3 region has the DNA TGTGCCAGTAGTATAAAGTGGGGTAACACTGAAGCTTTCTTT.